This TCR beta chain is drawn from a study of OX40 agonist ivuxolimab in advanced cancers. General notes on the study: Ivuxolimab was an agonistic, fully human IgG2 monoclonal antibody directed against OX40 (CD134), a costimulatory receptor. Intravenous ivuxolimab was administered to patients every 2 weeks at six dose levels: 0.01, 0.1, 0.3, 1.5, 3 and 10 mg/kg. Of the approximately 54 patients in dose escalation, 19 had hepatocellular carcinoma, approximately 15 had melanoma, 9 had renal cell carcinoma and 9 had head and neck cancer. The dose-escalation cohort was approximately 83% male with a mean age of about 60 years, ranging from roughly 23 to 85. Patients were allowed to have had prior anti-PD-1, anti-PD-L1 or anti-CTLA-4 therapy, and approximately 40% of the dose-escalation patients had been treated with checkpoint inhibitors. Three dose-escalation patients achieved partial responses, one with hepatocellular carcinoma and two with cutaneous melanoma. Peripheral TCRbeta sequencing was intended to test whether TCR sequence diversity was altered and clonal T-cell expansion was caused by ivuxolimab. The paper covers the monotherapy dose-escalation part of the phase I ivuxolimab trial, which included N ≈ 52 patients. Summary of the overall study and its limitations: At doses from 0.1 to 3.0 mg/kg, clonal expansion was seen in both CD4+ and CD8+ blood T cells between baseline and week 6. The antigen specificity of the clonally expanded peripheral T cells was not determined. On average, CD8+ T cells showed more expanded clones than CD4+ T cells after ivuxolimab. Low levels of normalized T-cell clonal expansion were also seen in some nonresponding patients. In the 0.1-3.0 mg/kg groups, partial responders were among the patients with the lowest normalized peripheral clonal expansion, particularly in CD8+ T cells.

Patients with autoimmune disease history or receiving systemic immunosuppression were excluded from the trial. In every dose cohort, peripheral blood was drawn for TCR sequencing at baseline, cycle 4 day 1, and cycle 7 day 1. Samples came from an open-label, multicenter, first-in-human phase I dose-escalation trial of ivuxolimab. Adults with locally advanced or metastatic head and neck squamous cell, hepatocellular, melanoma or renal cell carcinoma were enrolled in the trial. Before TCR sequencing, CD4+ T cells and CD8+ T cells were sorted from peripheral blood as separate populations. Comment on this clone: Its antigen specificity is not known. The junction shows a germline mismatch at one end, possibly a read error.

From the cysteine up to the phenylalanine, the CDR3 has a length of 12 residues. The sequence is cut down to CDR3 DNA, 36 bases in frame from base 1. Looking up the germline V gene yields CDR1 MDHEN and CDR2 SYDVKM. To sequence the TCRbeta CDR3 region, genomic DNA was isolated from the sorted cells. The immunoSEQ Assay was used for sequencing of TCRbeta CDR3 regions. TCRdb retrieved this table from immuneACCESS and kept in-frame rearrangements only. Not all clones are present; in checked studies, unresolved V genes account for under half, and no reason is known for the remainder. The sample table shows over 70,000 clones, and about nine tenths are seen once. The ten largest clones take up 0.3% to 0.4% of the sample.

Sequenced material: CD4+ or CD8+ T cells sorted from blood, taken in a trial of the OX40 agonist ivuxolimab. This sequence uses TRBV28 and TRBJ2-1; the D gene remains uncertain. This receptor was obtained from an adult with an advanced solid tumor such as melanoma, head and neck, liver or kidney cancer. The CDR3 loop reads CASSSPPSGAIF. DNA sequence: TGTGCCAGCAGTTCACCCCCCTCCGGCGCGATCTTC.